The source of this TCR beta chain is a study of graft-versus-host responses after intestinal transplantation. The assay was immunoSEQ multiplex PCR, and TCRdb's table has in-frame clones only and misses some. The table records around 90,000 clones, roughly 92% of them present only once. Concerning this clone itself: Its cognate antigen is unknown.

V was pared by 0 bases and J by 2 bases, with 10 bases between. From germline, CDR1 is MNHEY and CDR2 SVGAGI. CDR3 length equals 16 residues. The specimen comprised unstimulated CD4+ T cells sorted from spleen or lymph node cells, sampled before intestinal transplant. The V gene is TRBV6-5, the J gene TRBJ2-2, with D uncertain. The clonotype originates from a human donor who received an intestinal transplant. The CDR3 DNA reads as TGTGCCAGCAGTTACTCGCCCCCCTCAAACACCGGGGAGCTGTTTTTT. This codes for CASSYSPPSNTGELFF.